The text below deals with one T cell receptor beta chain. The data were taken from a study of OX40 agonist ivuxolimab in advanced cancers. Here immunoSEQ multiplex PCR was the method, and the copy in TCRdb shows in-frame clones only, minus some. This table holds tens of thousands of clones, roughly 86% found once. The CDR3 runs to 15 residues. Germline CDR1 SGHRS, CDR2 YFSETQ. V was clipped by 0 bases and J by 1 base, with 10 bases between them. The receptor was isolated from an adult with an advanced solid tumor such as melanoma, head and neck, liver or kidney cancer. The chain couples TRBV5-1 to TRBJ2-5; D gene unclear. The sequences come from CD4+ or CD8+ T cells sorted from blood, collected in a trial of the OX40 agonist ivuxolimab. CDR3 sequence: CASSLGDTSQETQYF. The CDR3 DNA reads TGCGCCAGCAGCTTGGGTGACACAAGCCAAGAGACCCAGTACTTC. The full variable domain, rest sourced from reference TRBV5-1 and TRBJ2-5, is KAGVTQTPRYLIKTRGQQVTLSCSPISGHRSVSWYQQTPGQGLQFLFEYFSETQRNKGNFPGRFSGRQFSNSRSEMNVSTLELGDSALYLCASSLGDTSQETQYFGPGTRLLVL.